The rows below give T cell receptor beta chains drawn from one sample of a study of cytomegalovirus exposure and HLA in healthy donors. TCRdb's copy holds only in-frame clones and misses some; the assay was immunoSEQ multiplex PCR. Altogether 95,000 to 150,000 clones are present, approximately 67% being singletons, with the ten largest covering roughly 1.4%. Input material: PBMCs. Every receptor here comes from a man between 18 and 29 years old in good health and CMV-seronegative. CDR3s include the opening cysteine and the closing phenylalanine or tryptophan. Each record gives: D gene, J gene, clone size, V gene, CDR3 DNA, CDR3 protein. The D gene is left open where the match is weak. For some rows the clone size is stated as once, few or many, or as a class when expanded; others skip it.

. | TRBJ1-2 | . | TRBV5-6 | TGTGCCAGCCGTATTCTAGGGGACTATGGCTACACCTTC | CASRILGDYGYTF
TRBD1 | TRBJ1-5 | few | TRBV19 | TGTGCCAGTAGTATAGATCTAGGGACAGGGTTTCAGCCCCAGCATTTT | CASSIDLGTGFQPQHF
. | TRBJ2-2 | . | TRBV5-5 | TGTGCCAGCAGCCGAACACCGACCGGGGAGCTGTTTTTT | CASSRTPTGELFF
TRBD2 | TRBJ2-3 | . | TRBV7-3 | TGTGCCAGCCGAATGGGGGGGGTGATGGATACGCAGTATTTT | CASRMGGVMDTQYF
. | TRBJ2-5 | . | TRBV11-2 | TGTGCCAGCAGCTTAGATAGCTCCTATCCTAAAGAGACCCAGTACTTC | CASSLDSSYPKETQYF
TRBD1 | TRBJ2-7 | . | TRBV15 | TGTGCCACCAGCAGAGATCTCCTTCTAAACACAGGGGCTTCACCCCCATACGAGCAGTACTTC | CATSRDLLLNTGASPPYEQYF
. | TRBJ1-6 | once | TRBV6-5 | TGTGCCAGCAGCATGTTGGGGCGTCGGAATTCACCCCTCCACTTT | CASSMLGRRNSPLHF
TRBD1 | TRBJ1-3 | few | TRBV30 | TGTGCCTGGAGTCCTCAATCACAGGGGAACACCATATATTTT | CAWSPQSQGNTIYF
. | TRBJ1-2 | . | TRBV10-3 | TGTGCCATCAGCACTAACAGGGACTATGGCTACACCTTC | CAISTNRDYGYTF
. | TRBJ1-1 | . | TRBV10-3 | TGTGCCATCATGGGGAACACTATGAAGGGGGCTTTCTTT | CAIMGNTMKGAFF
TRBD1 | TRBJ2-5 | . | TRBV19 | TGTGCCAGTAGTGTCCTGGGGGGACAGGGGTTGGAGACCCAGTACTTC | CASSVLGGQGLETQYF
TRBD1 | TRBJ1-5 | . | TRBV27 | TGTGCCAGCAGTTCAGGGGGCGCGGGCAATCAGCCCCAGCATTTT | CASSSGGAGNQPQHF
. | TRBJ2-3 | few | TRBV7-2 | TGTGCCAGCAGCTTGGGATTAGGGCAAAGAGGGAGGACAGATACGCAGTATTTT | CASSLGLGQRGRTDTQYF
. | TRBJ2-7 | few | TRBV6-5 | TGTGCCAGCAGACGGAGCTACGAGCAGTACTTC | CASRRSYEQYF
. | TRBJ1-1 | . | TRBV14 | TGTGCCAGCAGCCAAGATTTTATAGAAAACACTGAAGCTTTCTTT | CASSQDFIENTEAFF
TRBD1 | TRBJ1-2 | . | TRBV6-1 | TGTGCCACGGACAGGGGAAGGGGTAACTATGGCTACACCTTC | CATDRGRGNYGYTF
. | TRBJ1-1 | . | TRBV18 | TGTGCCAGCTCACCGGTCAGGGTACAGAACACTGAAGCTTTCTTT | CASSPVRVQNTEAFF
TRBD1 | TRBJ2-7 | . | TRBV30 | TGTGCCTGGGGACGCCCTGGGACAGGGGGATACTACGAGCAGTACTTC | CAWGRPGTGGYYEQYF
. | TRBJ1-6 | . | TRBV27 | TGTGCCAGCAGTTTAAGAGAGGTTTCACCCCTCCACTTT | CASSLREVSPLHF
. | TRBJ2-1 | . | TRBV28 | TGTGCCAGCAAGCCATCGGACAGCTACAATGAGCAGTTCTTC | CASKPSDSYNEQFF